This T cell receptor beta chain derives from a study of T cells in localized non-small cell lung cancer. The CDR3 has 15 residues. With 2 bases removed from V and 6 bases from J, the gap between germline ends came to 15 bases. Germline CDR1 reads SGHTA; CDR2 reads FQGNSA. The repertoire was sequenced with immunoSEQ multiplex PCR; TCRdb's copy has only in-frame clones and lacks some. This table has roughly 38,000 clones, roughly 85% appearing once. Whole-study results and caveats: In adjacent lung, a median approximately 60 of the top 100 tumor clones were found.

This clone has a handful of counts. As yet, its antigen is unknown. The chain links TRBV7-2 to TRBJ2-3; D remains unclear. This receptor was taken from a male donor older than 55 with stage II lung adenocarcinoma. Sequencing used peripheral blood mononuclear cells, obtained before any cancer treatment. This CDR3 is CASSLSSSRADTQYF. DNA of the CDR3: TGTGCCAGCAGCTTAAGTTCCAGTCGGGCGGATACGCAGTATTTT.